These T cell receptor beta chains were read from a single sample in a study of OX40 agonist ivuxolimab in advanced cancers. Some clones are missing from TCRdb's copy, which holds only in-frame ones; the method was immunoSEQ multiplex PCR. The sample holds 84,000 or so clones, roughly 84% seen once. The sample was CD4+ or CD8+ T cells sorted from blood, taken in a trial of the OX40 agonist ivuxolimab. The receptors were sampled from an adult with an advanced solid tumor such as melanoma, head and neck, liver or kidney cancer. CDR3s include the opening cysteine and the closing phenylalanine or tryptophan. The order of the fields is CDR3 protein, CDR3 DNA, D gene, J gene, V gene. A D gene is named only where the DNA matches it firmly.

CDR3: CASSTDGRDTGELFF; DNA: TGCGCCAGCAGCACGGACGGGCGGGACACCGGGGAGCTGTTTTTT; D: -; J: TRBJ2-2; V: TRBV5-1
CDR3: CASSNGPYGYTF; DNA: TGTGCCAGTAGTAACGGACCCTATGGCTACACCTTC; D: -; J: TRBJ1-2; V: TRBV19
CDR3: CASSYDRSSTDTQYF; DNA: TGCGCCAGCAGTTATGACAGGTCTAGCACAGATACGCAGTATTTT; D: -; J: TRBJ2-3; V: TRBV5-1
CDR3: CASSTRAAPTEAFF; DNA: TGTGCCAGTAGTACGAGGGCCGCCCCCACTGAAGCTTTCTTT; D: -; J: TRBJ1-1; V: TRBV19
CDR3: CASSPTGLAGGGRETQYF; DNA: TGTGCCAGCAGTCCTACCGGACTAGCGGGGGGAGGACGAGAGACCCAGTACTTC; D: TRBD2; J: TRBJ2-5; V: TRBV6-4
CDR3: CASSWGDMVNTEAFF; DNA: TGTGCCAGCAGCTGGGGGGACATGGTGAACACTGAAGCTTTCTTT; D: -; J: TRBJ1-1; V: TRBV5-6
CDR3: CASSTGTGALAFF; DNA: TGTGCCAGCAGCACCGGGACAGGGGCCCTGGCTTTCTTT; D: TRBD1; J: TRBJ1-1; V: TRBV9
CDR3: CASSLIGTGNTEAFF; DNA: TGTGCCAGCAGCTTGATCGGGACAGGGAACACTGAAGCTTTCTTT; D: TRBD1; J: TRBJ1-1; V: TRBV7-9
CDR3: CASSLVDSGNYGYTF; DNA: TGTGCCAGCAGCTTAGTGGATTCGGGCAACTATGGCTACACCTTC; D: -; J: TRBJ1-2; V: TRBV11-1
CDR3: CASSSHRDRGFYGYTF; DNA: TGTGCCAGCAGCTCCCACCGGGACAGGGGATTCTATGGCTACACCTTC; D: TRBD1; J: TRBJ1-2; V: TRBV11-3
CDR3: CASGNKGPTTGNQPQHF; DNA: TGTGCTAGTGGTAACAAGGGTCCTACTACGGGCAATCAGCCCCAGCATTTT; D: -; J: TRBJ1-5; V: TRBV12-5
CDR3: CASSLRSGDNEQFF; DNA: TGTGCCAGCAGCTTAAGGTCAGGGGACAATGAGCAGTTCTTC; D: -; J: TRBJ2-1; V: TRBV7-2
CDR3: CAISERKGQGLNYGYTF; DNA: TGTGCCATCAGTGAGAGGAAAGGACAGGGATTAAACTATGGCTACACCTTC; D: TRBD1; J: TRBJ1-2; V: TRBV10-3